This T cell receptor (beta chain) was profiled in a study of response to subunit inactivated influenza vaccine. Regarding this clonotype: Its specificity is not known.

TCRdb recomputed calls from the RT-PCR reads with MiXCR, one row per CDR3 protein. The sample consists of about half a million distinct CDR3 sequences, around 8% of them appearing once. The study, taken as a whole, reports: The authors offered the suggestion that each seasonal influenza vaccination recruits few new T cells.

This CDR3 spans 16 amino acids. The sequencing here drew on PBMCs from blood, taken 23 months after vaccination. The chain employs TRBV21-1 and TRBJ2-3. TRBV21-1 is noted as a pseudogene. This sequence originates from a man between 50 and 70 years old who received an inactivated influenza vaccine. CDR3 sequence (DNA): TGTGCCAGCAGCAAAGCGCTTAACACACGCACAGATACGCAGTATTTT. Translation: CASSKALNTRTDTQYF.